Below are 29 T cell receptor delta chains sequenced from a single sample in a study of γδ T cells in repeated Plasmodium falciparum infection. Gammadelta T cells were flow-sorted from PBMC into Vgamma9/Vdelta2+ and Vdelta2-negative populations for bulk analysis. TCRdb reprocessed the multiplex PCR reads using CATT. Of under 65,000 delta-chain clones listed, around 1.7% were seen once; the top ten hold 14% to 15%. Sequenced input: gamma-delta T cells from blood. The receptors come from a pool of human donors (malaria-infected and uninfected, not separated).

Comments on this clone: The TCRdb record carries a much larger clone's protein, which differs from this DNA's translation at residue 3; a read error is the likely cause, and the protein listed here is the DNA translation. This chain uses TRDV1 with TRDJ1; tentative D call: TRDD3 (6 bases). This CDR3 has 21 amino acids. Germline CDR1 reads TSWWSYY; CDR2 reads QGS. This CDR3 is CAPGERPQKRDYALSTDKLIF. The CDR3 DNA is TGTGCTCCTGGGGAACGTCCCCAGAAGCGGGATTATGCCCTTTCTACCGATAAACTCATCTTT.

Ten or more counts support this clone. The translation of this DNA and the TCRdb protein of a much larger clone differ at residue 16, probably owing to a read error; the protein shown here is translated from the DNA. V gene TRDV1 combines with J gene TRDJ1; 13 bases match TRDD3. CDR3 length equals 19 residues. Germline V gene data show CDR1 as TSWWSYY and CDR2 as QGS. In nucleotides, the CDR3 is TGTGCTCTTGGGGAACTTGGGGAGTACTGGGGGATACGGACCGATGAACTCATCTTT. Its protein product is CALGELGEYWGIRTDELIF.

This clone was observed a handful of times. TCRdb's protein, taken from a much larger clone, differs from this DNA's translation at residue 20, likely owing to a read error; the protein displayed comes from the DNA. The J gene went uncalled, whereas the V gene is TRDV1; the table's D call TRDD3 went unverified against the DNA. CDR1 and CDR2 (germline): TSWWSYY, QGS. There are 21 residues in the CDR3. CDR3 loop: CALGGLFCGYWGIRPTDKLTF. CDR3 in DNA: TGTGCTCTTGGGGGGCTCTTCTGCGGGTACTGGGGGATACGTCCCACCGATAAACTCACCTTT.

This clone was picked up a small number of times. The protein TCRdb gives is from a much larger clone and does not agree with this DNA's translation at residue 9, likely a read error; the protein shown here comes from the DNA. The CDR3 nucleotides read TGTGCCTGTGACACGACTGGGGGATCCCCGGGAGCCTGGGACACCCGACAGATGTTTTTC. Its translation is CACDTTGGSPGAWDTRQMFF. This chain uses TRDV2 with TRDJ3, with 10 bases lining up with TRDD3. Because TCRdb records no J gene, it was assigned here through a match of the DNA to germline. Germline-derived CDR1 and CDR2 are GEAIGNYY and EKD. The CDR3 sequence is 20 residues long. J lost 2 bases, V lost 1 base, and 10 bases had no gene match.

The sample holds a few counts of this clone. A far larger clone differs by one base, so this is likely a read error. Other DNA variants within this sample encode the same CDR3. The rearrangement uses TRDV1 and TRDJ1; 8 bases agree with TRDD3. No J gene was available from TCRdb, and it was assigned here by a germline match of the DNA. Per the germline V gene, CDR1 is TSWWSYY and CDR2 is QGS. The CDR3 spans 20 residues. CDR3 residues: CALGVMTYFTGGLRTDKLIF. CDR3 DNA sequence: TGCGCTCTTGGGGTCATGACCTACTTTACTGGGGGGCTAAGGACCGATAAACTCATCTTT.

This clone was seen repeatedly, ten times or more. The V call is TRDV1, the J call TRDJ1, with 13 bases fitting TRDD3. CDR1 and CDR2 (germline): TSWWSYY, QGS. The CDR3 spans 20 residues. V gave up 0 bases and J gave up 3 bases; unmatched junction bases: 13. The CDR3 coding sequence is TGTGCTCTTGGGGAACTAGTTTCCTACTGGGGGATACGCGTTTCCGATAAACTCATCTTT. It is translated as CALGELVSYWGIRVSDKLIF.

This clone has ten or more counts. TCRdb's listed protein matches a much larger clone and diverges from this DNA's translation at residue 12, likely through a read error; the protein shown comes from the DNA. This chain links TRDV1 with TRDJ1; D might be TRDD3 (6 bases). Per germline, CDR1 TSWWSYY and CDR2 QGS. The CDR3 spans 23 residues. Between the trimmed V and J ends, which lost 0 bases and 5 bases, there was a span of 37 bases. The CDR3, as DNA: TGTGCTCTTGGGGAACTAGGCTCTATGGTTGGACGCCACTCTCCCTGGGGATGGGATAAACTCATCTTT. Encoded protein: CALGELGSMVGRHSPWGWDKLIF.

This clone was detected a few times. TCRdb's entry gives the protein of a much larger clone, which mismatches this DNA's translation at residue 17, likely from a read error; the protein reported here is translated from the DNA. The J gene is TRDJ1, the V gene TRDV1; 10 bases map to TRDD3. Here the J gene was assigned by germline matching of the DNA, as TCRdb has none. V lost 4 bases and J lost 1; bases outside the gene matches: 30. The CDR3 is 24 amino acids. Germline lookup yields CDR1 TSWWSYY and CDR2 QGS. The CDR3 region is CALGGYTPLPEVFYWGISTDKLIF. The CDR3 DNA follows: TGTGCTCTTGGGGGATACACTCCCTTACCGGAGGTCTTTTACTGGGGGATTTCCACCGATAAACTCATCTTT.

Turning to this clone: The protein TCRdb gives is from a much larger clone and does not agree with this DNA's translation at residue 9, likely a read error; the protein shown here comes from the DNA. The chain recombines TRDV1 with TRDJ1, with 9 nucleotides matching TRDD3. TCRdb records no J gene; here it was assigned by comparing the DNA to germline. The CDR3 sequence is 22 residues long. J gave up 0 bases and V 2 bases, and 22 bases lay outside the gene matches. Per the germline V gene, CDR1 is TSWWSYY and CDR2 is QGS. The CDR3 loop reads CALGEWLPAPGGFRGDTDKLIF. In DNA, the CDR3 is TGTGCTCTTGGGGAATGGCTCCCAGCCCCTGGGGGATTTAGGGGAGACACCGATAAACTCATCTTT.

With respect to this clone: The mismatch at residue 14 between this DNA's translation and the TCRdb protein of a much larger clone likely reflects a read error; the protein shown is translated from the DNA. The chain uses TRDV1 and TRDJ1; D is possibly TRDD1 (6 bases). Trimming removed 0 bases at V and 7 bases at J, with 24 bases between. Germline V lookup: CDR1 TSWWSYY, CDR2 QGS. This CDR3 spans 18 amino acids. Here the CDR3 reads CALGELPWWINRIGKLIF. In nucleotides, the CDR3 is TGTGCTCTTGGGGAACTTCCCTGGTGGATAAATAGGATCGGTAAACTCATCTTT.

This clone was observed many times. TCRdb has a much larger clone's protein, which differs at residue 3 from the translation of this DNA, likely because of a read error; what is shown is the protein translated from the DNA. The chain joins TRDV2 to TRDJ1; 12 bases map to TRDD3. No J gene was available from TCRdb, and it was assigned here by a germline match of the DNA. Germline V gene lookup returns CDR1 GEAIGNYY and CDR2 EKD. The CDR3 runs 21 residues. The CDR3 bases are TGTGCCCGTGACACCGCATGGGGTACTGGGGGATACTATCCGTACACCGATAAACTCATCTTT. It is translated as CARDTAWGTGGYYPYTDKLIF.

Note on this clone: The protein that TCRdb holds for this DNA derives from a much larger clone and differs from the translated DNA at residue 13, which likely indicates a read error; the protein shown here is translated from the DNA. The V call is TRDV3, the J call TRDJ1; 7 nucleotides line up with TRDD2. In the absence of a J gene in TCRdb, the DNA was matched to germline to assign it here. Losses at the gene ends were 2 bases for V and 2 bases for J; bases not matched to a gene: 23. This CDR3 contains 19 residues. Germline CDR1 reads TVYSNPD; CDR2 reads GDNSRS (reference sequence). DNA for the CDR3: TGTGCCTTTTCCGTCTACCATTTCCTACGCGGCTGGAAAACCGATAAACTCATCTTT. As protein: CAFSVYHFLRGWKTDKLIF.

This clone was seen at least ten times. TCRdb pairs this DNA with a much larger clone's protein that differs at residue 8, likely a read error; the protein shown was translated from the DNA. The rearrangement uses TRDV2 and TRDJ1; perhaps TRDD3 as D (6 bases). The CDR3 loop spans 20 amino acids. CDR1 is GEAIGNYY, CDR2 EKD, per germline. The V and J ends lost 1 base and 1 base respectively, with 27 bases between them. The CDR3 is CACDTLRALGGPVITDKLIF. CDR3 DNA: TGTGCCTGTGACACTCTTAGAGCACTGGGTGGGCCGGTCATCACCGATAAACTCATCTTT.

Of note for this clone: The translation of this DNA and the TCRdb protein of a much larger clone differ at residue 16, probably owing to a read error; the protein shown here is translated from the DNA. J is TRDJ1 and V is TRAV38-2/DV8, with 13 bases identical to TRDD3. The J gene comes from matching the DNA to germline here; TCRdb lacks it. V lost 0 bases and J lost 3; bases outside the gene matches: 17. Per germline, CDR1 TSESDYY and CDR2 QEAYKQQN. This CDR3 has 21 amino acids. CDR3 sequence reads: CAYRSAASYRYWGIRSDKLIF. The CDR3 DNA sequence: TGTGCTTATAGGAGCGCGGCCTCCTACAGGTACTGGGGGATACGCTCCGATAAACTCATCTTT.

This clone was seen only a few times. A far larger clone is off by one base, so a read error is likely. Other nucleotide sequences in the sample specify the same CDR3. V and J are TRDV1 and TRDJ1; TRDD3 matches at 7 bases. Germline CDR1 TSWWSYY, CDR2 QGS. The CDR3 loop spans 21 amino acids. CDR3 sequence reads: CALGELGLHLLGILYTDKLIF. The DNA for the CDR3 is TGTGCTCTTGGAGAACTAGGCCTTCACCTACTGGGGATCCTGTACACCGATAAACTCATCTTT.

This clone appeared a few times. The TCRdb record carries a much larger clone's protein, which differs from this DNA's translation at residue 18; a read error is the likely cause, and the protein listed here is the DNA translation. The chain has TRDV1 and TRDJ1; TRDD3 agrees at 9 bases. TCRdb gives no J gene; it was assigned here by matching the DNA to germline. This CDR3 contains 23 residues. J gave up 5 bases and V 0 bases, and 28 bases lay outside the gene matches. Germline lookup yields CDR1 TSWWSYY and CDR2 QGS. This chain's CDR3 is CALGELISLPYNWGKRGIDKLIF. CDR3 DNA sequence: TGTGCTCTTGGGGAACTAATATCCCTACCTTATAACTGGGGGAAAAGGGGTATTGATAAACTCATCTTT.

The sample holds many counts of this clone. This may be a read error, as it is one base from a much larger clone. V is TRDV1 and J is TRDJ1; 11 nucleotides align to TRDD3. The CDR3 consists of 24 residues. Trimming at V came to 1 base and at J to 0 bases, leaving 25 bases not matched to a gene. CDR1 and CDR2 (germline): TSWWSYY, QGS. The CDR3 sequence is CALGEPTFFCPNWGISCYTDKLIF. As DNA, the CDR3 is TGTGCTCTTGGGGAACCCACCTTTTTCTGTCCTAACTGGGGGATATCCTGCTACACCGATAAACTCATCTTT.

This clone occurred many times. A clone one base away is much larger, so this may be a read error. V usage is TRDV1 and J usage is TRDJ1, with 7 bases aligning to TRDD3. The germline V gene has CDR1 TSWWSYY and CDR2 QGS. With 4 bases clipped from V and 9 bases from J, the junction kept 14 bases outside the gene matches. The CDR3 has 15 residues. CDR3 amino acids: CALGVLGYLGGQLIF. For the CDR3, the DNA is TGTGCTCTTGGGGTCTTGGGGTACCTGGGGGGACAACTCATCTTT.

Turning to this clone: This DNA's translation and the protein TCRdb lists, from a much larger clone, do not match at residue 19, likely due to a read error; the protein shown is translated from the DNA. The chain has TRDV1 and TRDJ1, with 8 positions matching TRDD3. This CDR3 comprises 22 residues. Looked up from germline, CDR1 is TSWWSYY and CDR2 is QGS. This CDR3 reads CALGVNPPSDDQCGIRTDELIF. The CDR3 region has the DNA TGTGCTCTTGGTGTAAACCCGCCTTCCGACGACCAATGTGGGATACGCACCGATGAACTCATCTTT.

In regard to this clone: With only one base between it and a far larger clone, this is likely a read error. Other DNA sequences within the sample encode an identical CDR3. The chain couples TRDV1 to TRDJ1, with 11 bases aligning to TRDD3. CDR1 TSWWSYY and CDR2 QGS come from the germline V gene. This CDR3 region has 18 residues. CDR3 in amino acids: CALIPTLGDTPYTDKLIF. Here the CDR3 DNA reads TGTGCTCTTATCCCTACGCTGGGGGATACCCCGTACACCGATAAGCTCATCTTT.

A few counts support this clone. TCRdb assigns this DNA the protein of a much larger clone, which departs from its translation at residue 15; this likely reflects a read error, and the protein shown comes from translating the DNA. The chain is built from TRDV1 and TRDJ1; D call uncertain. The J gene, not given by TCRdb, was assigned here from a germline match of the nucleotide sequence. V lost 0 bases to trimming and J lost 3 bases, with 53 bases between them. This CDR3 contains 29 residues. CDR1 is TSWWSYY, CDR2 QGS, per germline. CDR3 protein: CALGELGPLESGTEAPSAPAVRYSDKLIF. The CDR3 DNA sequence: TGTGCTCTTGGGGAACTAGGCCCCCTTGAGAGTGGAACCGAAGCGCCCAGTGCCCCCGCCGTCCGATATTCCGATAAACTCATCTTT.

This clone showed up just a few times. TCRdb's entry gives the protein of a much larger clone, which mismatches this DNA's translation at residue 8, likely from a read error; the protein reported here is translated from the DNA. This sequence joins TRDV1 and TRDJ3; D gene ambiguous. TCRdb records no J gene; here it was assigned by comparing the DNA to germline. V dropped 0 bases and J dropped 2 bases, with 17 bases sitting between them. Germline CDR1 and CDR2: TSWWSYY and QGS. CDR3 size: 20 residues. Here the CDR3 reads CALGELGYPLQTWDTRQMFF. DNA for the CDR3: TGTGCTCTTGGGGAACTAGGTTACCCCCTCCAAACCTGGGACACCCGACAGATGTTTTTC.

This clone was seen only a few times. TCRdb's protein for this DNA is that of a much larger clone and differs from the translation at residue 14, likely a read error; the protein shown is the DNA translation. CDR3 sequence: CAFTAFLYNGDERHTDKLIF. DNA for the CDR3: TGTGCCTTCACGGCCTTCCTATATAATGGGGATGAGCGGCACACCGATAAACTCATCTTT. The gene calls are TRDV3 and TRDJ1, with 8 bases aligning to TRDD2. The CDR3 covers 20 residues. Germline V gene sequence: CDR1 TVYSNPD, CDR2 GDNSRS (reference sequence). With V trimmed by 3 bases and J by 0 bases, 24 bases remained unmatched.

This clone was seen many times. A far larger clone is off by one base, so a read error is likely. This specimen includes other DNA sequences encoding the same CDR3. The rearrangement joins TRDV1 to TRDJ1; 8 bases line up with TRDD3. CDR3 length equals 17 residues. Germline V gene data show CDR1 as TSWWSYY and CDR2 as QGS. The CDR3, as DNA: TGTGCTCTTGGGGAAGGAACTTTGGGGGATTACACGGATAAACTCATCTTC. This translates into CALGEGTLGDYTDKLIF.

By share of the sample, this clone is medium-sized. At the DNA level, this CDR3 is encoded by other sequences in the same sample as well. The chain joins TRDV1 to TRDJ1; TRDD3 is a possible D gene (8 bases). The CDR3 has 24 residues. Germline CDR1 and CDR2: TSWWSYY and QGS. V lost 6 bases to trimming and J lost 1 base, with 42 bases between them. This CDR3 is CALGRSKIPAFLRGIGGGTDKLIF. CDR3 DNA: TGTGCTCTTGGCCGATCAAAGATTCCTGCCTTCCTTCGGGGGATAGGAGGGGGCACCGATAAACTCATCTTT.

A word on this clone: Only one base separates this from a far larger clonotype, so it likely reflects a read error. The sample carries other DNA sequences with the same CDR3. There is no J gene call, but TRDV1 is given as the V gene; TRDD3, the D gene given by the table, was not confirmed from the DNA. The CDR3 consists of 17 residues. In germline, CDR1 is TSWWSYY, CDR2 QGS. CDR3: CALGELRWGTYTDKLIF. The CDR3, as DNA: TGTGCTCTTGGGGAACTTAGGTGGGGGACGTACACCGATAAACTTATCTTT.

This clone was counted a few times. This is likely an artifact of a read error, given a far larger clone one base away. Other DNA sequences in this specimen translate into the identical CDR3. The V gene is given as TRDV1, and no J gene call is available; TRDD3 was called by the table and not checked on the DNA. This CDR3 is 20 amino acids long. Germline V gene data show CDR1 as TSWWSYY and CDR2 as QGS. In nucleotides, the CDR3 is TGTGCTCTTGGGGAACCTCTCCTAAGTGGGATTTACGATGAGACAGCACAACTCTTCTTC. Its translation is CALGEPLLSGIYDETAQLFF.

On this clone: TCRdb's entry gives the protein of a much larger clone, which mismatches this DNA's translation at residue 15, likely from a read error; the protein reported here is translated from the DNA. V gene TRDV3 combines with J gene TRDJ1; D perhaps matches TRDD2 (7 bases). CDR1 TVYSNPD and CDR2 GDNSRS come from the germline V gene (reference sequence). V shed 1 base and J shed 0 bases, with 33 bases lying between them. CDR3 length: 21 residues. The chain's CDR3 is CAFIPFLHEMGVQPHTDKLIF. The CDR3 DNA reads TGTGCCTTTATTCCATTCCTACACGAAATGGGGGTCCAGCCGCACACCGATAAACTCATCTTT.

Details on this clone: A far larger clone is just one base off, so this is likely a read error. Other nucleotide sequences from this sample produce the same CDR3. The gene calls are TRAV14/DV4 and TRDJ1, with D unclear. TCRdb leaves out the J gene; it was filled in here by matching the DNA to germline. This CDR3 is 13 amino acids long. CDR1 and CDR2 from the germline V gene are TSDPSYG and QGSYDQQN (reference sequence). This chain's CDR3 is CAMREPKLDKLIF. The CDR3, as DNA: TGCGCAATGAGAGAGCCCAAACTCGATAAACTCATCTTT.